This note documents a single TCR beta chain sequence. No antigen is known for it. TCRdb's table, derived via immunoSEQ multiplex PCR, lists solely in-frame clones and lacks some. The sample includes about 130,000 clones, roughly 88% of them seen just once. CDR1 and CDR2 from the germline V gene are SGDLS and YYNGEE. The CDR3 contains 17 residues. V lost 4 bases, J lost 8 bases, and 25 bases lay in between. This record belongs to a study of T cell responses to AZD1222 COVID-19 vaccine. Study-wide results and caveats: Just six people given AZD1222 tested seropositive at baseline. Repertoires were collected only later (after the peak T cell response had occurred). Across spike, vaccine-associated CD4 TCRs were found, dominant at 160-218 and 743-854.

The receptor was derived from an adult in good health. Sample: peripheral blood, taken on day 0 of MenACWY control vaccination. The chain has TRBV9 and TRBJ2-1; possible D gene TRBD2, 6 bases. Written as DNA, the CDR3 is TGTGCCAGCAGCCGCCCGGTGTTGGTGCGGGGAGTAGATGAGCAGTTCTTC. Translated: CASSRPVLVRGVDEQFF. Full variable domain (rest looked up from reference TRBV9 and TRBJ2-1): DSGVTQTPKHLITATGQRVTLRCSPRSGDLSVYWYQQSLDQGLQFLIQYYNGEERAKGNILERFSAQQFPDLHSELNLSSLELGDSALYFCASSRPVLVRGVDEQFFGPGTRLTVL.